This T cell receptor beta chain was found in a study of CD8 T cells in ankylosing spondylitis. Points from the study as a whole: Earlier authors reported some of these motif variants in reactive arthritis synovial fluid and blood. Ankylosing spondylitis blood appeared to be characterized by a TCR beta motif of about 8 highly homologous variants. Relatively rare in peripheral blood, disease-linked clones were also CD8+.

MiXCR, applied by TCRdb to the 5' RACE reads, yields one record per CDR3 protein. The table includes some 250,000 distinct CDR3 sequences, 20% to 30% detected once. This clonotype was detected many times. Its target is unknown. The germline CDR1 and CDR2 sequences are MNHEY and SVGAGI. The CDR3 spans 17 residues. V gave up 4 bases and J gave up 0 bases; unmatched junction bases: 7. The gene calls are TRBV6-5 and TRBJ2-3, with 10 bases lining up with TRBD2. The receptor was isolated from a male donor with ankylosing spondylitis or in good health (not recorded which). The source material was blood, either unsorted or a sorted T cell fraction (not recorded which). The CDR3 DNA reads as TGTGCCAGCAGTTCGGCTAGCGGGGGTTATAGCACAGATACGCAGTATTTT. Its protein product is CASSSASGGYSTDTQYF.